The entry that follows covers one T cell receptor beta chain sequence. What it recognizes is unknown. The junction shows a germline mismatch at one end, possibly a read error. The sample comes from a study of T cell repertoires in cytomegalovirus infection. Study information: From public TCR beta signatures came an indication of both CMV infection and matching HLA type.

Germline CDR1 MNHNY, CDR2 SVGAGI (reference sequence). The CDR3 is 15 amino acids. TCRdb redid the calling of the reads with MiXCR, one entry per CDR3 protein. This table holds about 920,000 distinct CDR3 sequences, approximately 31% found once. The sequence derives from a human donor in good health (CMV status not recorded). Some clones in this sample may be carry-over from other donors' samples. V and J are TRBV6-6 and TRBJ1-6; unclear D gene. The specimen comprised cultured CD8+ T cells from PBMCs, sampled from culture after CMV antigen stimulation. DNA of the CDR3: TGTGCCGGCAGTTACTCGAGTGGTAGGAATTCACCCCTCCACTTT. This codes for CAGSYSSGRNSPLHF.